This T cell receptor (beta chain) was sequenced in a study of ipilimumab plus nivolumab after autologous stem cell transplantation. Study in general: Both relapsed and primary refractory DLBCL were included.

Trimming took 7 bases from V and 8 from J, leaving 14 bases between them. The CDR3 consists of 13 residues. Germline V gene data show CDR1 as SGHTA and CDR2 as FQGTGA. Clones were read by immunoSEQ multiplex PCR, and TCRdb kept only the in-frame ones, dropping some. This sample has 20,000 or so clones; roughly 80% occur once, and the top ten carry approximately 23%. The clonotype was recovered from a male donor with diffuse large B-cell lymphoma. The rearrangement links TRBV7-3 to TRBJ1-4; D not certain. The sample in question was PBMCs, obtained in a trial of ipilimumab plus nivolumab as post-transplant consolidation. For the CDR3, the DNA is TGTGCCAGCAACCGGGTTTTCGGCGAAAAACTGTTTTTT. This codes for CASNRVFGEKLFF.